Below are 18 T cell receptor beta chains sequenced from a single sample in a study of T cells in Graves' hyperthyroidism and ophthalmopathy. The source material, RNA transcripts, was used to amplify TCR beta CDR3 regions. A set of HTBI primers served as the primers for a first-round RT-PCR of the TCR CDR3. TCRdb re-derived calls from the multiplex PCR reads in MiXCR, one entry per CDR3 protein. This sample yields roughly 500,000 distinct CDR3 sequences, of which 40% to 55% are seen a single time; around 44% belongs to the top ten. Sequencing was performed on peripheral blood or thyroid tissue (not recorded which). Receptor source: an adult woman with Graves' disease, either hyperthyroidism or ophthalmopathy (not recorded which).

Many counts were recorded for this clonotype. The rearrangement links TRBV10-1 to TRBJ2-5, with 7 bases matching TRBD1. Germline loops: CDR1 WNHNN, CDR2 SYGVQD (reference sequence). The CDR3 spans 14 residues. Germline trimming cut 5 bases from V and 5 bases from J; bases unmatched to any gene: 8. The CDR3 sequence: CASSHGQARETQYF. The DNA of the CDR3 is TGCGCCAGCAGTCACGGACAGGCGAGGGAGACCCAGTACTTC.

For the CDR3, the DNA is TGTGCCATCTCGGAGGTGGTAAAAGGGGGCCAGCAGTACTTC. Translated: CAISEVVKGGQQYF. V gene TRBV10-3 combines with J gene TRBJ2-7, with TRBD1 matching 7 bases. Germline V gives CDR1 ENHRY, CDR2 SYGVKD. The CDR3 loop spans 14 amino acids. With 8 bases clipped from V and 8 bases from J, the junction kept 15 bases outside the gene matches.

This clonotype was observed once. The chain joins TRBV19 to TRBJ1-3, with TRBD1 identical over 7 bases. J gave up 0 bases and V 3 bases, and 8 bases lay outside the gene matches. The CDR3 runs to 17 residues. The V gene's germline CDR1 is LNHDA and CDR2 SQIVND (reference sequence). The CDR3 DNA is TGTGCCAGTAGTATCCGCGGGACAGCGAACTCTGGAAACACCATATATTTT. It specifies CASSIRGTANSGNTIYF.

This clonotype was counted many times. CDR3 DNA: TGTGCCAGCACAACCCTCAGATGGAACACCGGGGAGCTGTTTTTT. Encoded protein: CASTTLRWNTGELFF. The gene calls are TRBV4-2 and TRBJ2-2; D not certain. Trimming left V 7 bases short and J 1 base short, with 13 bases between. The CDR3 contains 15 residues. Germline assignment: CDR1 LGHNA and CDR2 YNFKEQ.

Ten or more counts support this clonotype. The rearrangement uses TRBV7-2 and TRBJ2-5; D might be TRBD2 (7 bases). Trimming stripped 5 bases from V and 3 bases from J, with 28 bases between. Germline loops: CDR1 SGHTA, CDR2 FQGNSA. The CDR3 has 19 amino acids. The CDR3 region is CASSPRRGTHSAPKETQYF. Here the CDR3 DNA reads TGTGCCAGCAGCCCCCGGCGGGGGACACACTCAGCCCCAAAAGAGACCCAGTACTTC. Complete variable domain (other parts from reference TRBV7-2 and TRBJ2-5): GAGVSQSPSNKVTEKGKDVELRCDPISGHTALYWYRQSLGQGLEFLIYFQGNSAPDKSGLPSDRFSAERTGGSVSTLTIQRTQQEDSAVYLCASSPRRGTHSAPKETQYFGPGTRLLVL.

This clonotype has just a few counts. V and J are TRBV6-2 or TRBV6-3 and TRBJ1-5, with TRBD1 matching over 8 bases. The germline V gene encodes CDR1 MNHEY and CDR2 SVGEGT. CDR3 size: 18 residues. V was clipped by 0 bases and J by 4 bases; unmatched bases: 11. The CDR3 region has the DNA TGTGCCAGCAGTTACTCTAGTGGACAGGGCCGAACTAATCAGCCCCAGCATTTT. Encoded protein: CASSYSSGQGRTNQPQHF.

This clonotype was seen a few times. CDR3 residues: CSVEGGMREQYF. In nucleotides, the CDR3 is TGCAGCGTTGAAGGGGGAATGCGCGAGCAGTACTTC. The chain couples TRBV29-1 to TRBJ2-7, with unresolved D. CDR1 is SQVTM and CDR2 is ANQGSEA in the germline V gene. Trimming took 1 base from V and 6 from J, leaving 10 bases between them. The CDR3 sequence is 12 residues long.

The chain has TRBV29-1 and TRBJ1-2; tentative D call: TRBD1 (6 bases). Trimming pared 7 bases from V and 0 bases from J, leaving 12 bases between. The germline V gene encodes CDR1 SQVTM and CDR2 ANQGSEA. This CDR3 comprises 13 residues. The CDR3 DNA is TGCAGCGGTGACAGGCTTTCTAACTATGGCTACACCTTC. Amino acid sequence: CSGDRLSNYGYTF.

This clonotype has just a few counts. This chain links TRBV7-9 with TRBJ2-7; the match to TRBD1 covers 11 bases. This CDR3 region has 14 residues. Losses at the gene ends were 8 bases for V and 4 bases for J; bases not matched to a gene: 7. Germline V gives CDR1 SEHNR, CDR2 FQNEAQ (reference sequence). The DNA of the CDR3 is TGTGCCAGCGGCCCGGGACAGGGGGATTACGAGCAGTACTTC. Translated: CASGPGQGDYEQYF.

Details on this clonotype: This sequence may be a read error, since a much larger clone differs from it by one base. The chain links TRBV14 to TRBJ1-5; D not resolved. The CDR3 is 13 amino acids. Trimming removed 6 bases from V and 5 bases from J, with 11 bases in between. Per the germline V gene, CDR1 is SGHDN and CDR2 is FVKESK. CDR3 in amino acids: CASSGDLYQPQHF. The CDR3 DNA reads TGTGCCAGCAGTGGAGATCTTTATCAGCCCCAGCATTTT.

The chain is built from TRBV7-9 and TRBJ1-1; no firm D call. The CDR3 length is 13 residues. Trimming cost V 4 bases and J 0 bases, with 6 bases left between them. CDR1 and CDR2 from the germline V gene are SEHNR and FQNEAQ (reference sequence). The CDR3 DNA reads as TGTGCCAGCAGCTCCATGATGAACACTGAAGCTTTCTTT. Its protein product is CASSSMMNTEAFF.

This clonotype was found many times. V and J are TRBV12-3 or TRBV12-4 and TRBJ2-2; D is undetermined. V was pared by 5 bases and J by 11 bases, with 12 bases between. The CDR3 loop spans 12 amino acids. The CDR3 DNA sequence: TGTGCCAGCAGTCCTCAAGTGGGAGAGCTGTTTTTT. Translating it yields CASSPQVGELFF.

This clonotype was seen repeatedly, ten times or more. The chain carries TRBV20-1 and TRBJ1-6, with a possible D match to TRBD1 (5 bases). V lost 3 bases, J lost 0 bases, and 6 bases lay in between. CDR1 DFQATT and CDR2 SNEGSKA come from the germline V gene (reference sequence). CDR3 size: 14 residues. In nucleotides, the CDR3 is TGCAGTGCTAGTGACAGCTCCTATAATTCACCCCTCCACTTT. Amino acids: CSASDSSYNSPLHF.

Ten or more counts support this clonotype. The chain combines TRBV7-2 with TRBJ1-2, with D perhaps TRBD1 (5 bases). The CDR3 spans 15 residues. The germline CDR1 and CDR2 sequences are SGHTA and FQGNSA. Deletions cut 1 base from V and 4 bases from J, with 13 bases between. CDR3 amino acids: CASSLDGTGSYGYTF. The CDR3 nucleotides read TGTGCCAGCAGCTTAGATGGCACAGGTAGCTATGGCTACACCTTC.

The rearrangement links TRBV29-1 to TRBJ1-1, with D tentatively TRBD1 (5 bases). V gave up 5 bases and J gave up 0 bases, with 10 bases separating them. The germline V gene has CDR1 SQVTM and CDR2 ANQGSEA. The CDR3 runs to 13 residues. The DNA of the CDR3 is TGCAGCGTTATAAGACAGCTGAACACTGAAGCTTTCTTT. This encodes CSVIRQLNTEAFF.

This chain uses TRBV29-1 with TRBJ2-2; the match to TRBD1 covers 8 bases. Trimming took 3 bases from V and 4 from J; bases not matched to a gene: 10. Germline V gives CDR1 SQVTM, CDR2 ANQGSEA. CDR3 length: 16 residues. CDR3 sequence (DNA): TGCAGCGTTGATCGGGGCGGGACAGGACGCACCGGGGAGCTGTTTTTT. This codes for CSVDRGGTGRTGELFF.

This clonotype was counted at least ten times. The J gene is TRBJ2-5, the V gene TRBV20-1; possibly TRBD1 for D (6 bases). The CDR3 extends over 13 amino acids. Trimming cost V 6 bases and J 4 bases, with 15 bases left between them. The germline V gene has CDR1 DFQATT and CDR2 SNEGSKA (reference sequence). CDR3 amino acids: CSAQGTLGETQYF. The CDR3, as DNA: TGCAGTGCCCAGGGGACCCTGGGAGAGACCCAGTACTTC.

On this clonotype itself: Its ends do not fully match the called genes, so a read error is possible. CDR3 protein: CASSMGGQGHTKAFF. The CDR3 DNA is TGTGCCAGTAGTATGGGGGGACAGGGCCACACTAAAGCTTTCTTT. The chain combines TRBV19 with TRBJ1-4; 9 nucleotides line up with TRBD1. The J call is uncertain, as TRBJ1-1 better fits the DNA end. This CDR3 spans 15 amino acids. Germline CDR1 LNHDA, CDR2 SQIVND (reference sequence).